The 23 T cell receptor beta chains reported below all come from one sample, sequenced in a study of shared clonotypes between healthy human individuals. Repertoires were generated with immunoSEQ multiplex PCR, while TCRdb's copy carries only in-frame clones and drops some. The sample lists more than 450,000 clones, around 74% occurring once. Specimen: PBMCs. The receptors here all came from a woman between 40 and 55 years old in good health. Some clones in this sample may be carry-over from other donors' samples.

This chain uses TRBV15 with TRBJ2-3; TRBD2 might be the D (6 bases). Trimming pared 6 bases from V and 3 bases from J, leaving 13 bases between. CDR3 size: 14 residues. The germline gives CDR1 LNHNV, CDR2 YYDKDF (reference sequence). CDR3 DNA: TGTGCCACCAGAGAGGCTAGCGCAACAGATACGCAGTATTTT. This codes for CATREASATDTQYF.

This clone was detected many times. The gene calls are TRBV9 and TRBJ2-5; D may be TRBD1 or TRBD2 (5 bases each). CDR1 SGDLS and CDR2 YYNGEE come from the germline V gene. V was cut by 4 bases and J by 5 bases, with 18 bases left in between. CDR3 length: 15 amino acids. The CDR3 sequence: CASSISGALTETQYF. The DNA for the CDR3 is TGTGCCAGCAGCATCTCCGGGGCCCTAACTGAGACCCAGTACTTC.

This clone was observed once. This chain joins TRBV18 and TRBJ1-1, with 10 bases fitting TRBD1. This CDR3 has 14 residues. CDR1 and CDR2 from the germline V gene are KGHSH and LQKENI. With 5 bases clipped from V and 5 bases from J, the junction kept 5 bases outside the gene matches. This CDR3 is CASSLTDRGTEAFF. The DNA of the CDR3 is TGTGCCAGCTCATTAACGGACAGGGGGACTGAAGCTTTCTTT.

This clone has a single count. This could be a read error, since a much larger clone is one nucleotide away. Other DNA sequences in this specimen translate into the identical CDR3. In nucleotides, the CDR3 is TGTGCCAGCTCACCGACAGGGAACACCGGGGAGCTGTTTTTT. Amino acids: CASSPTGNTGELFF. The chain couples TRBV18 to TRBJ2-2, with D tentatively TRBD1 (6 bases). CDR1 and CDR2 from the germline V gene are KGHSH and LQKENI. With 3 bases removed from V and 1 base from J, the gap between germline ends came to 6 bases. The CDR3 is 14 amino acids.

The chain uses TRBV11-2 and TRBJ1-3, with TRBD1 matching 11 bases. Germline CDR1 and CDR2: SGHAT and FQNNGV. Trimming removed 0 bases from V and 8 bases from J; junction bases left unmatched: 6. CDR3 size: 16 residues. CDR3 DNA sequence: TGTGCCAGCAGCTTAGACGGACAGGGGGCGTCGGACACCATATATTTT. It specifies CASSLDGQGASDTIYF.

The chain recombines TRBV30 with TRBJ2-1; D might be TRBD2 (5 bases). The CDR3 length is 14 residues. The V and J ends lost 0 bases and 9 bases respectively, with 15 bases between them. Germline V gives CDR1 GTSNPN, CDR2 SVGIG (reference sequence). Here the CDR3 reads CAWSVLGAGGEQFF. The CDR3 region has the DNA TGTGCCTGGAGTGTACTGGGTGCGGGTGGTGAGCAGTTCTTC.

In its sample, this clone was seen a few times. The V and J genes are TRBV4-2 and TRBJ2-1, with TRBD2 matching 7 bases. CDR1 and CDR2 (germline): LGHNA, YNFKEQ. The CDR3 spans 13 residues. The V segment lost 4 bases and the J segment 7 bases; nucleotides outside the gene matches: 4. CDR3 loop: CASSPGLVNEQFF. The DNA of the CDR3 is TGTGCCAGCAGCCCCGGACTAGTGAATGAGCAGTTCTTC.

Only a few counts were recorded for this clone. The rearrangement links TRBV6-1 to TRBJ1-2; TRBD1 agrees at 10 bases. V shed 3 bases, J shed 3 bases, and the junction held 4 bases outside the gene matches. Germline V gene lookup returns CDR1 MNHNS and CDR2 SASEGT. CDR3 length: 15 residues. The CDR3 spells CASSEGQGLYYGYTF. Here the CDR3 DNA reads TGTGCCAGCAGTGAGGGACAGGGGTTGTACTATGGCTACACCTTC.

This sequence joins TRBV15 and TRBJ2-5, with TRBD1 matching over 9 bases. The J call may be mistaken, given a closer DNA end match to TRBJ2-7. The CDR3 sequence is 14 residues long. Germline V gene sequence: CDR1 LNHNV, CDR2 YYDKDF (reference sequence). In DNA form, the CDR3 reads TGTGCCACCAGCAGGGTGACAGGGGGCTACGAGCAGTACTTC. This codes for CATSRVTGGYEQYF.

The chain couples TRBV5-6 to TRBJ2-5; the D gene could be TRBD1 or TRBD2 (5 bases each). This CDR3 is 15 amino acids long. Trimming shortened V by 1 base and J by 2 bases, and 12 bases separated the two germline ends. Germline assignment: CDR1 SGHDT and CDR2 YYEEEE. CDR3 sequence (DNA): TGTGCCAGCAGCTTGTGGGGGAAGGGGCAAGAGACCCAGTACTTC. Translating gives CASSLWGKGQETQYF.

CDR3 loop: CSVVVGAGNTIYF. CDR3 nucleotides: TGCAGCGTCGTAGTAGGGGCTGGAAACACCATATATTTT. This rearrangement joins TRBV29-1 to TRBJ1-3; D may be TRBD1 (5 bases). CDR3 size: 13 residues. Germline CDR1 and CDR2: SQVTM and ANQGSEA. The ends were cut back, 6 bases at V and 2 bases at J, with 11 bases in the middle.

The V and J genes are TRBV7-9 and TRBJ2-7, with D perhaps matching TRBD1 (5 bases). Trimming cost V 5 bases and J 0 bases, with 14 bases left between them. Germline CDR1 reads SEHNR; CDR2 reads FQNEAQ (reference sequence). CDR3 length equals 15 residues. Written as DNA, the CDR3 is TGTGCCAGCAGCCAGGGTCGAGTAAGCTCCTACGAGCAGTACTTC. Translating gives CASSQGRVSSYEQYF.

This chain uses TRBV29-1 with TRBJ2-5; the D is unclear. Germline CDR1 is SQVTM and CDR2 is ANQGSEA. The CDR3 runs to 14 residues. The V and J ends lost 6 bases and 5 bases respectively, with 19 bases between them. In DNA, the CDR3 is TGCAGCGTCGCTAGGAGTCTATTCGAGGAGACCCAGTACTTC. Translation: CSVARSLFEETQYF. The full variable domain, rest sourced from reference TRBV29-1 and TRBJ2-5, is SAVISQKPSRDICQRGTSLTIQCQVDSQVTMMFWYRQQPGQSLTLIATANQGSEATYESGFVIDKFPISRPNLTFSTLTVSNMSPEDSSIYLCSVARSLFEETQYFGPGTRLLVL.

This clone came up a few times. The chain uses TRBV19 and TRBJ1-2; D is ambiguous. V gave up 6 bases and J gave up 4 bases, with 15 bases separating them. The CDR3 is 14 amino acids. CDR1 LNHDA and CDR2 SQIVND come from the germline V gene (reference sequence). CDR3 nucleotides: TGTGCCAGTAGCCCAGGATTTATGGGCTATGGCTACACCTTC. Amino acids: CASSPGFMGYGYTF.

This sequence joins TRBV7-6 and TRBJ1-3; TRBD1 matches at 9 bases. The CDR3 is 17 residues long. Looked up from germline, CDR1 is SGHVS and CDR2 is FNYEAQ. Trimming removed 2 bases from V and 0 bases from J; junction bases left unmatched: 5. This CDR3 is CASSLRQGGSSGNTIYF. DNA of the CDR3: TGTGCCAGCAGCTTACGACAGGGGGGAAGCTCTGGAAACACCATATATTTT.

This clone was detected only a few times. DNA for the CDR3: TGTGCCAGCAGCCGTTCCACTAGCGGGGCCTACACCGGGGAGCTGTTTTTT. It translates to CASSRSTSGAYTGELFF. The gene calls are TRBV9 and TRBJ2-2, with 10 bases fitting TRBD2. CDR1 and CDR2 (germline): SGDLS, YYNGEE. The CDR3 covers 17 residues. V was clipped by 4 bases and J by 3 bases; unmatched bases: 9.

The chain employs TRBV18 and TRBJ1-2, with TRBD1 matching over 7 bases. V was clipped by 3 bases and J by 2 bases; unmatched bases: 6. The CDR3 consists of 15 residues. Germline lookup yields CDR1 KGHSH and CDR2 LQKENI. The CDR3 loop is CASSPATGLNYGYTF. The CDR3 bases are TGTGCCAGCTCACCGGCGACAGGGCTCAACTATGGCTACACCTTC.

The genes are TRBV28 and TRBJ2-7, with D possibly TRBD2 on 5 matching bases. The CDR3 totals 14 residues. V was clipped by 6 bases and J by 6 bases, with 18 bases between them. Germline CDR1 is MDHEN and CDR2 is SYDVKM. The CDR3 bases are TGTGCCAGCAGCCGAGGCGGAGGACGACGCGAGCAGTACTTC. Translating it yields CASSRGGGRREQYF.

This clone came up many times. V gene TRBV5-1 combines with J gene TRBJ2-5; 8 nucleotides agree with TRBD2. V shed 4 bases and J 10 bases; nucleotides not matched to a gene: 9. The germline gives CDR1 SGHRS, CDR2 YFSETQ. The CDR3 sequence is 13 residues long. CDR3 in DNA: TGCGCCAGCAGCCCGGGGGGGACATTCCTCCAGTACTTC. Encoded protein: CASSPGGTFLQYF.

The chain has TRBV29-1 and TRBJ2-3, with 13 bases lining up with TRBD2. This CDR3 is 15 amino acids long. CDR1 SQVTM and CDR2 ANQGSEA come from the germline V gene. With 3 bases clipped from V and 4 bases from J, the junction kept 4 bases outside the gene matches. CDR3 coding DNA: TGCAGCGTTGAGAGGACTAGCGGGAGCCCAGATACGCAGTATTTT. Its translation is CSVERTSGSPDTQYF.

The rearrangement uses TRBV2 and TRBJ1-1; 8 nucleotides line up with TRBD1. This CDR3 spans 12 amino acids. Germline V CDR1 and CDR2: SNHLY, FYNNEI. J lost 7 bases, V lost 6 bases, and 4 bases had no gene match. The CDR3 region is CASRRTGNEAFF. The CDR3, as DNA: TGTGCCAGCAGAAGGACAGGGAATGAAGCTTTCTTT.

The rearrangement uses TRBV12-5 and TRBJ1-2; D remains unclear. Germline CDR1 reads LGHNT; CDR2 reads FRNRAP. Trimming cost V 1 base and J 4 bases, with 7 bases left between them. CDR3 length: 13 amino acids. The CDR3 is CASGLDTSYGYTF. CDR3 in DNA: TGTGCTAGTGGTTTGGACACCTCCTATGGCTACACCTTC.

Written as DNA, the CDR3 is TGTGCCAGCGGCACAAGGCAGGGACGAAGTTTCTTT. Its protein product is CASGTRQGRSFF. The chain uses TRBV6-1 and TRBJ1-1, with D perhaps matching TRBD1 (5 bases). The germline V gene has CDR1 MNHNS and CDR2 SASEGT. The CDR3 extends over 12 amino acids. Trimming removed 8 bases at V and 13 bases at J, with 20 bases between.